Presented here are 27 T cell receptor beta chains from one specimen sequenced in a study of T cells in Graves' hyperthyroidism and ophthalmopathy (dated by TCRdb to about 2019). Libraries were constructed by multiplex PCR. These reads were obtained on an Illumina HiSeq 2000. Amplification of TCR beta CDR3 regions was carried out from RNA transcripts. For the first round of RT-PCR on the TCR CDR3, the HTBI primer set was used together with the Qiagen OneStep RT-PCR kit. TCRdb reworked the public reads: Q25 trimming with fastp, MiXCR clone assembly, productive beta chains retained. Each entry is one CDR3 protein sequence, shown with its most common DNA and genes. The sample records 600,000 to 900,000 distinct CDR3 sequences, 15% to 20% of which are singletons. Under 10% of the sample lies in the top ten. Sample: blood. The origin of the receptors is a young man with Graves' hyperthyroidism.

This clonotype was found many times. V and J are TRBV6-2 or TRBV6-3 and TRBJ2-7, with TRBD2 matching 7 bases. Germline trimming cut 0 bases from V and 2 bases from J; bases unmatched to any gene: 7. The CDR3 totals 16 residues. Per the germline V gene, CDR1 is MNHEY and CDR2 is SVGEGT. The CDR3 DNA reads as TGTGCCAGCAGTTACTCGCGGGGGTTGACTACCTACGAGCAGTACTTC. Protein sequence: CASSYSRGLTTYEQYF.

V is TRBV6-1 and J is TRBJ2-2; a possible D gene is TRBD2 (5 bases). The CDR3 runs to 14 residues. The V and J ends lost 2 bases and 9 bases respectively, with 13 bases between them. The germline V gene encodes CDR1 MNHNS and CDR2 SASEGT. The CDR3 coding sequence is TGTGCCAGCAGTGAACTAGCCGGAGGCCGGGAGCTGTTTTTT. This encodes CASSELAGGRELFF.

The chain joins TRBV29-1 to TRBJ2-7; D gene ambiguous. CDR3 size: 14 residues. V lost 4 bases and J lost 5, with 18 bases in between. Germline CDR1 reads SQVTM; CDR2 reads ANQGSEA. The CDR3: CSVVVLAGSHEQYF. The CDR3 nucleotides read TGCAGCGTTGTAGTACTGGCCGGGTCCCACGAGCAGTACTTC.

In this sample, this clonotype turned up a few times. This chain links TRBV12-3 or TRBV12-4 with TRBJ1-4; D not resolved. CDR3 length equals 14 residues. V lost 7 bases, J lost 2 bases, and 11 bases lay in between. The CDR3 DNA follows: TGTGCCAGCACCATACGGGCGACTAATGAAAAACTGTTTTTT. Translating it yields CASTIRATNEKLFF.

This chain links TRBV5-6 with TRBJ2-1, with D possibly matching TRBD1 (6 bases). CDR1 SGHDT and CDR2 YYEEEE come from the germline V gene. The length of the CDR3 is 11 residues. V was clipped by 4 bases and J by 14 bases, with 13 bases between them. CDR3 nucleotide sequence: TGTGCCAGCAGCCGTGGGGGCGAGGAGTTCTTC. Amino acids: CASSRGGEEFF.

This clonotype was recorded many times. The rearrangement links TRBV2 to TRBJ2-1; D remains ambiguous. From germline, CDR1 is SNHLY and CDR2 FYNNEI. Between the trimmed V and J ends, which lost 2 bases and 5 bases, there was a span of 7 bases. CDR3 size: 13 residues. CDR3 region: CASSELWDNEQFF. In nucleotides, the CDR3 is TGTGCCAGCAGTGAACTTTGGGACAATGAGCAGTTCTTC.

The genes are TRBV20-1 and TRBJ2-1, with 7 bases identical to TRBD2. Germline CDR1 is DFQATT and CDR2 is SNEGSKA (reference sequence). The V and J ends lost 6 bases and 0 bases, in that order; junction bases with no gene match: 5. CDR3 length equals 14 residues. This chain's CDR3 is CSAQRENSYNEQFF. CDR3 nucleotides: TGCAGTGCCCAGCGGGAAAACTCCTACAATGAGCAGTTCTTC.

Ten or more counts support this clonotype. This chain joins TRBV2 and TRBJ2-3; D perhaps matches TRBD2 (5 bases). CDR3 length: 12 residues. The ends were cut back, 0 bases at V and 8 bases at J, with 6 bases in the middle. Germline V gene lookup returns CDR1 SNHLY and CDR2 FYNNEI. In DNA form, the CDR3 reads TGTGCCAGCAGTGAAGCGAGGGCTACGCAGTATTTT. It translates to CASSEARATQYF.

The sample holds a few counts of this clonotype. The chain's CDR3 is CSAQQGYPYGYTF. CDR3 sequence (DNA): TGCAGTGCTCAACAGGGGTACCCCTATGGCTACACCTTC. The J gene is TRBJ1-2, the V gene TRBV20-1; 7 bases are shared with TRBD1. With 5 bases clipped from V and 4 bases from J, the junction kept 7 bases outside the gene matches. Germline CDR1 and CDR2: DFQATT and SNEGSKA (reference sequence). The CDR3 contains 13 residues.

Details on this clonotype: Since a much larger clone is just one base distant, this may be a read error. The CDR3 sequence is CASSTSAGHTGELVF. CDR3 coding DNA: TGTGCCAGCAGCACCTCAGCGGGCCACACCGGGGAGCTGGTTTTT. The V and J genes are TRBV11-3 and TRBJ2-2; TRBD2 is a possible D gene (6 bases). CDR1 is SGHNT and CDR2 is YENEEA in the germline V gene. This CDR3 spans 15 amino acids.

The V gene is TRBV6-1, the J gene TRBJ1-5; TRBD1 is a possible D gene (5 bases). Germline CDR1 and CDR2: MNHNS and SASEGT. Trimming left V 6 bases short and J 7 bases short, with 16 bases between. This CDR3 has 14 residues. CDR3 amino acids: CASSPAGPRQPQHF. Here the CDR3 DNA reads TGTGCCAGCAGCCCAGCGGGGCCCAGGCAGCCCCAGCATTTT.

This clonotype was seen more than once but under ten times. This sequence joins TRBV12-5 and TRBJ1-2; 7 bases map to TRBD1. The germline CDR1 and CDR2 sequences are LGHNT and FRNRAP. This CDR3 is built from 15 residues. After removal of 3 bases from V and 4 bases from J, the junction contained 8 bases not matched to a gene. In DNA form, the CDR3 reads TGTGCTAGTGGTTTAGGGGACAGTCTTGCCTATGGCTACACCTTC. Translated, it gives CASGLGDSLAYGYTF.

This chain joins TRBV24-1 and TRBJ2-4; D is uncertain. Between the trimmed V and J ends, which lost 7 bases and 4 bases, there was a span of 19 bases. This CDR3 is built from 16 residues. Germline CDR1 KGHDR, CDR2 SFDVKD. The DNA for the CDR3 is TGTGCCACCAGCCGATTGCCACAGACCCCAAAAAACATTCAGTACTTC. Translation gives CATSRLPQTPKNIQYF.

As regards this clonotype: Since a much larger clone is just one base distant, this may be a read error. The chain links TRBV6-1 to TRBJ1-1; D might be TRBD1 (5 bases). V lost 0 bases to trimming and J lost 1 base, with 9 bases between them. The CDR3 spans 15 residues. Germline V CDR1 and CDR2: MNHNS, SASEGT. This chain's CDR3 is CASSEANRRNTEAFF. CDR3 bases: TGTGCCAGCAGTGAAGCCAACAGGCGGAACACTGAAGCTTTCTTT.

This clonotype showed up many times. V gene TRBV7-3 combines with J gene TRBJ1-1, with 11 bases fitting TRBD1. The CDR3 extends over 15 amino acids. Germline V CDR1 and CDR2: SGHTA, FQGTGA. Germline trimming cut 8 bases from V and 3 bases from J; bases unmatched to any gene: 8. Here the CDR3 DNA reads TGTGCCAGCGCTCCGGACAGGGGGCGACACACTGAAGCTTTCTTT. It specifies CASAPDRGRHTEAFF.

To note about this clonotype: One junction end does not reproduce the germline sequence, and a read error may be involved. This chain uses TRBV5-1 with TRBJ1-1, with a tentative D call TRBD1 (6 bases). The CDR3 consists of 14 residues. CDR1 and CDR2 (germline): SGHRS, YFSETQ. The CDR3 sequence is CASSSVLGGTEASF. DNA of the CDR3: TGCGCCAGCAGCTCGGTTTTGGGGGGCACTGAAGCTTCCTTT. The full variable domain, its missing parts supplied by reference TRBV5-1 and TRBJ1-1, is KAGVTQTPRYLIKTRGQQVTLSCSPISGHRSVSWYQQTPGQGLQFLFEYFSETQRNKGNFPGRFSGRQFSNSRSEMNVSTLELGDSALYLCASSSVLGGTEASFGQGTRLTVV.

Remarks on this clonotype: A much larger clone sits a single nucleotide away, making a read error possible. V usage is TRBV20-1 and J usage is TRBJ2-1; the D gene is possibly TRBD2 (5 bases). The CDR3 length is 16 residues. Between the trimmed V and J ends, which lost 3 bases and 9 bases, there was a span of 24 bases. Germline V lookup: CDR1 DFQATT, CDR2 SNEGSKA (reference sequence). The CDR3 nucleotides are TGCAGTGCTAGGCGGCTCCGAGGGTCGTACCTAAGTGAGCAGTTCTTC. Its protein product is CSARRLRGSYLSEQFF.

This clonotype came up a few times. The rearrangement joins TRBV7-2 to TRBJ1-3; no clear D gene. Trimming shortened V by 3 bases and J by 3 bases, and 9 bases separated the two germline ends. CDR3 length: 14 amino acids. In germline, CDR1 is SGHTA, CDR2 FQGNSA. The CDR3 loop is CASSFLRGGNTIYF. CDR3 DNA sequence: TGTGCCAGCAGCTTTCTGCGGGGTGGAAACACCATATATTTT.

This clonotype was found a few times. The J gene is TRBJ2-2, the V gene TRBV6-1; D ambiguous. The V end lost 5 bases, the J end lost 7 bases, and 8 bases lay between the germline ends. This CDR3 comprises 12 residues. CDR1 and CDR2 from the germline V gene are MNHNS and SASEGT. The CDR3 spells CASSKTHGELFF. CDR3 coding DNA: TGTGCCAGCAGTAAGACTCACGGGGAGCTGTTTTTT.

The J gene is TRBJ2-3, the V gene TRBV29-1; 7 nucleotides align to TRBD1. This CDR3 region has 14 residues. The V gene's germline CDR1 is SQVTM and CDR2 ANQGSEA. Unmatched junction bases numbered 7, after V lost 6 bases and J lost 1 base. CDR3 DNA sequence: TGCAGCGTCCACAGGGGAAGGGGCACAGATACGCAGTATTTT. It specifies CSVHRGRGTDTQYF.

In this sample, this clonotype turned up many times. This chain joins TRBV12-3 or TRBV12-4 and TRBJ2-1, with 11 positions matching TRBD2. The CDR3 covers 15 residues. Trimming removed 5 bases from V and 2 bases from J; junction bases left unmatched: 2. The CDR3 DNA follows: TGTGCCAGCAGTCCGGGACTAGCGGCCTACAATGAGCAGTTCTTC. Translated: CASSPGLAAYNEQFF.

The gene calls are TRBV5-6 and TRBJ2-1; 11 bases fit TRBD2. J gave up 9 bases and V 1 base, and 3 bases lay outside the gene matches. Germline CDR1 SGHDT, CDR2 YYEEEE. CDR3 length: 14 amino acids. CDR3 DNA: TGTGCCAGCAGCTTGACTAGCGGGAGTACTGAGCAGTTCTTC. This encodes CASSLTSGSTEQFF. The variable domain in full, with the rest retrieved from reference TRBV5-6 and TRBJ2-1, is DAGVTQSPTHLIKTRGQQVTLRCSPKSGHDTVSWYQQALGQGPQFIFQYYEEEERQRGNFPDRFSGHQFPNYSSELNVNALLLGDSALYLCASSLTSGSTEQFFGPGTRLTVL.

Worth noting for this clonotype: One end of the junction does not line up with germline, which may come from a read error. V is TRBV7-9 and J is TRBJ1-6; 7 bases agree with TRBD1. The CDR3 has 14 amino acids. Germline loops: CDR1 SEHNR, CDR2 FQNEAQ (reference sequence). The CDR3 spells CASSLPGTESPPHF. In DNA, the CDR3 is TGTGCCAGCAGCTTACCCGGGACAGAATCACCCCCCCACTTT.

This clonotype was seen at least ten times. The chain employs TRBV3-1 and TRBJ2-7; TRBD2 agrees at 14 bases. Trimming removed 4 bases from V and 3 bases from J; junction bases left unmatched: 5. The germline CDR1 and CDR2 sequences are LGHDT and YNNKEL (reference sequence). CDR3 length: 16 amino acids. The CDR3 DNA is TGTGCCAGCAGCCCTAGGGGACTAGCGGGAGTCTACGAGCAGTACTTC. Its protein product is CASSPRGLAGVYEQYF.

The table lists this clonotype with many counts. V is TRBV28 and J is TRBJ2-1; the D is unclear. V was pared by 3 bases and J by 6 bases, with 15 bases between. This CDR3 has 15 amino acids. Germline values: CDR1 MDHEN, CDR2 SYDVKM. CDR3 loop: CASSLLWAGSNEQFF. CDR3 bases: TGTGCCAGCAGTTTGTTGTGGGCAGGATCCAATGAGCAGTTCTTC. Full variable domain (outside the CDR3, taken from reference TRBV28 and TRBJ2-1): DVKVTQSSRYLVKRTGEKVFLECVQDMDHENMFWYRQDPGLGLRLIYFSYDVKMKEKGDIPEGYSVSREKKERFSLILESASTNQTSMYLCASSLLWAGSNEQFFGPGTRLTVL.

The chain has TRBV6-2 or TRBV6-3 and TRBJ1-5; D is uncertain. Trimming took off 2 bases at V and 7 bases at J, with 12 bases between the two ends. The germline CDR1 and CDR2 sequences are MNHEY and SVGEGT. This CDR3 comprises 14 residues. The CDR3 region has the DNA TGTGCCAGCAGTTACGTACTTCAAGCCCAGCCCCAGCATTTT. Its translation is CASSYVLQAQPQHF.

A few counts support this clonotype. The V and J genes are TRBV14 and TRBJ2-7; D gene ambiguous. CDR1 is SGHDN and CDR2 is FVKESK in the germline V gene. The CDR3 contains 14 residues. V was clipped by 1 base and J by 2 bases, with 9 bases between them. CDR3 protein: CASSQAQRTYEQYF. In nucleotides, the CDR3 is TGTGCCAGCAGCCAAGCGCAGCGCACCTACGAGCAGTACTTC.